This T cell receptor beta chain was retrieved from a study of cytomegalovirus exposure and HLA in healthy donors. Study-wide points: A previous analysis found most TCR beta V segments productive roughly 87% or roughly 30% of the time. When the data were analyzed later, several of the most significant clusters appeared to be linked to common viral pathogens.

In regard to this clone: The antigen is not known.

Healthy bone marrow donors supplied every sample. The CDR3 spans 15 residues. Per the germline V gene, CDR1 is SGHRS and CDR2 is YFSETQ. The V gene end was trimmed by 9 bases and the J gene end by 2 bases; junction bases not matched to a gene: 11. The PCR used 60 Vbeta and 13 Jbeta primers. The authors' processing: Some 10 million of 65 million to 95 million unique TCR beta chains were shared, per a later count. Generated by immunoSEQ multiplex PCR, the TCRdb table keeps only in-frame clones and is missing some. V, J and clone size are taken as reported in that table, and D and trimming were inferred from the DNA itself. The data show 100,000 to 150,000 clones, about three quarters seen once.

The receptor comes from a woman between 40 and 55 years old in good health and CMV-seronegative. The chain carries TRBV5-1 and TRBJ2-3; TRBD1 aligns across 8 bases. What was sequenced was PBMCs. CDR3 DNA sequence: TGCGCCACGGCACCGGACAGGGAATACACAGATACGCAGTATTTT. Protein sequence: CATAPDREYTDTQYF.